These 4 T cell receptor beta chains originate from one sample sequenced in a study of shared clonotypes between healthy human individuals. Naive CD8 cells comprised CD45RO-negative, CCR7-positively selected cells, excluding terminally differentiated effector memory CD45RA+ cells. Assay used: immunoSEQ multiplex PCR; TCRdb lists only in-frame clones, some missing. Of 600,000 or so clones listed, roughly 95% were seen once; the top ten hold about 0.11%. What was sequenced was naive CD8+ T cells sorted from blood. The receptors come from a woman in her 30s in good health.

This chain uses TRBV6-5 with TRBJ2-1; D perhaps matches TRBD2 (6 bases). This CDR3 is built from 11 residues. Germline V gives CDR1 MNHEY, CDR2 SVGAGI. Between the trimmed V and J ends, which lost 4 bases and 12 bases, there was a span of 10 bases. CDR3 in amino acids: CASSSLGGQFF. The CDR3 DNA reads as TGTGCCAGCAGTTCACTCGGGGGGCAGTTCTTC.

This chain joins TRBV2 and TRBJ1-2; D is unclear. The CDR3 runs to 12 residues. Per germline, CDR1 SNHLY and CDR2 FYNNEI. The ends were cut back, 1 base at V and 8 bases at J, with 8 bases in the middle. The CDR3 DNA is TGTGCCAGCAGTGAAGTTCAGGAAGGCTACACCTTC. It specifies CASSEVQEGYTF.

The chain combines TRBV28 with TRBJ2-1; D unclear. Looked up from germline, CDR1 is MDHEN and CDR2 is SYDVKM. The V end was cut by 2 bases, the J end by 0 bases, with 8 bases between. This CDR3 has 15 amino acids. CDR3 protein: CASSLEGSSYNEQFF. CDR3 coding DNA: TGTGCCAGCAGTTTAGAAGGTAGCTCCTACAATGAGCAGTTCTTC. Full variable domain (missing parts from reference TRBV28 and TRBJ2-1): DVKVTQSSRYLVKRTGEKVFLECVQDMDHENMFWYRQDPGLGLRLIYFSYDVKMKEKGDIPEGYSVSREKKERFSLILESASTNQTSMYLCASSLEGSSYNEQFFGPGTRLTVL.

CDR3 region: CASSLPGPVYNSNQPQHF. The CDR3 nucleotides are TGTGCCAGCAGCTTACCGGGACCGGTGTACAATAGCAATCAGCCCCAGCATTTT. The chain uses TRBV5-4 and TRBJ1-5; a weak D match, TRBD1 (5 bases). Trimming shortened V by 2 bases and J by 0 bases, and 18 bases separated the two germline ends. Germline values: CDR1 SGHNT, CDR2 YYREEE (reference sequence). The CDR3 loop spans 18 amino acids.